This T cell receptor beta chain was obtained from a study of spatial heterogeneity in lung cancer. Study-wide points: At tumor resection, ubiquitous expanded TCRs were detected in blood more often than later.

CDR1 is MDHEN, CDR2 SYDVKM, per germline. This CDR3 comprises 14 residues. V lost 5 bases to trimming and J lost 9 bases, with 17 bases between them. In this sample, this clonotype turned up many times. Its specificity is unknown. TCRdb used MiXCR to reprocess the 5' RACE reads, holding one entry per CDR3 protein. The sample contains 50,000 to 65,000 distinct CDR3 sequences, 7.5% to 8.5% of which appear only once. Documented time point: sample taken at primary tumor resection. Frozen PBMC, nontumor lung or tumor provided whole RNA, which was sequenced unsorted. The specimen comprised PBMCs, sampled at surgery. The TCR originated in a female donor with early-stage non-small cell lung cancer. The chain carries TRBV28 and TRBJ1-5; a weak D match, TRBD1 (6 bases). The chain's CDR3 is CASSNPDRFGPQHF. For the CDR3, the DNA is TGTGCCAGCAGTAACCCCGACAGGTTCGGGCCCCAGCATTTT.